Listed below are T cell receptor beta chains from one sample, sequenced in a study of cytomegalovirus exposure and HLA in healthy donors. The repertoire was sequenced with immunoSEQ multiplex PCR; TCRdb's copy has only in-frame clones and lacks some. The sample yields about 150,000 clones, about three quarters seen once. The sequencing input was PBMCs. Receptors originate from a young man in good health and CMV-seropositive. CDR3s include the opening cysteine and the closing phenylalanine or tryptophan. Fields, in order: D gene, CDR3 length, J gene, V gene, clone size, CDR3 protein, CDR3 DNA. A D gene is named only where the DNA matches it firmly. Size tells how often a clone was seen (once, few, many) or the class of an expanded clone, and some rows leave it out.

D gene: TRBD2; CDR3 length: 14; J gene: TRBJ2-2; V gene: TRBV4-1; clone size: NA; CDR3 protein: CASRLAGDTGELFF; CDR3 DNA: TGCGCCAGCAGACTAGCGGGAGACACCGGGGAGCTGTTTTTT
D gene: NA; CDR3 length: 14; J gene: TRBJ1-5; V gene: TRBV6-1; clone size: few; CDR3 protein: CASRKTGFGQPQHF; CDR3 DNA: TGTGCCAGCAGGAAAACGGGGTTTGGTCAGCCCCAGCATTTT
D gene: TRBD2; CDR3 length: 17; J gene: TRBJ2-1; V gene: TRBV5-1; clone size: NA; CDR3 protein: CASSQPTSGRGYNEQFF; CDR3 DNA: TGCGCCAGCAGCCAGCCGACTAGCGGGAGGGGGTACAATGAGCAGTTCTTC
D gene: NA; CDR3 length: 14; J gene: TRBJ2-3; V gene: TRBV14; clone size: few; CDR3 protein: CASSPLALGDTQYF; CDR3 DNA: TGTGCCAGCAGCCCGCTAGCTCTCGGAGATACGCAGTATTTT
D gene: NA; CDR3 length: 14; J gene: TRBJ1-1; V gene: TRBV27; clone size: NA; CDR3 protein: CATIGLGMNTEAFF; CDR3 DNA: TGTGCCACAATAGGACTGGGAATGAACACTGAAGCTTTCTTT
D gene: NA; CDR3 length: 14; J gene: TRBJ2-7; V gene: TRBV6-5; clone size: NA; CDR3 protein: CASSYSGGEDEQYF; CDR3 DNA: TGTGCCAGCAGTTACTCGGGCGGGGAAGACGAGCAGTACTTC
D gene: NA; CDR3 length: 15; J gene: TRBJ2-2; V gene: TRBV6-6; clone size: NA; CDR3 protein: CASREIRGVGGELFF; CDR3 DNA: TGTGCCAGCAGGGAGATCAGGGGGGTTGGCGGGGAGCTGTTTTTT
D gene: TRBD2; CDR3 length: 16; J gene: TRBJ2-3; V gene: TRBV15; clone size: NA; CDR3 protein: CATSGSSGSGTDTQYF; CDR3 DNA: TGTGCCACCAGCGGCTCTAGCGGCTCTGGCACAGATACGCAGTATTTT
D gene: TRBD1; CDR3 length: 15; J gene: TRBJ1-2; V gene: TRBV4-1; clone size: NA; CDR3 protein: CASSPGQGPAYGYTF; CDR3 DNA: TGCGCCAGCAGCCCGGGACAGGGGCCAGCCTATGGCTACACCTTC
D gene: TRBD1; CDR3 length: 14; J gene: TRBJ2-5; V gene: TRBV19; clone size: NA; CDR3 protein: CASSASRGLETQYF; CDR3 DNA: TGTGCCAGTAGTGCCTCCAGGGGGTTAGAGACCCAGTACTTC
D gene: TRBD2; CDR3 length: 15; J gene: TRBJ2-1; V gene: TRBV27; clone size: NA; CDR3 protein: CASSSSSGGFNEQFF; CDR3 DNA: TGTGCCAGCAGTTCATCTAGCGGGGGATTCAATGAGCAGTTCTTC
D gene: TRBD1; CDR3 length: 13; J gene: TRBJ1-1; V gene: TRBV29-1; clone size: NA; CDR3 protein: CSVKTGGIGEAFF; CDR3 DNA: TGCAGCGTTAAGACAGGGGGAATTGGTGAAGCTTTCTTT
D gene: NA; CDR3 length: 11; J gene: TRBJ2-5; V gene: TRBV27; clone size: NA; CDR3 protein: CATANSETQYF; CDR3 DNA: TGTGCCACCGCGAACTCTGAGACCCAGTACTTC
D gene: NA; CDR3 length: 15; J gene: TRBJ2-7; V gene: TRBV7-2; clone size: NA; CDR3 protein: CASSLVGDKGYEQYF; CDR3 DNA: TGTGCCAGCAGCTTAGTAGGTGACAAAGGTTACGAGCAGTACTTC
D gene: TRBD2; CDR3 length: 15; J gene: TRBJ2-1; V gene: TRBV6-6; clone size: few; CDR3 protein: CASSALAGGYNEQFF; CDR3 DNA: TGTGCCAGCAGCGCCCTAGCGGGGGGCTACAATGAGCAGTTCTTC
D gene: TRBD1; CDR3 length: 14; J gene: TRBJ2-5; V gene: TRBV6-5; clone size: few; CDR3 protein: CASSQGTAQETQYF; CDR3 DNA: TGTGCCAGCAGTCAAGGGACAGCCCAAGAGACCCAGTACTTC
D gene: NA; CDR3 length: 14; J gene: TRBJ1-6; V gene: TRBV28; clone size: once; CDR3 protein: CASTQIVLGSPLHF; CDR3 DNA: TGTGCCAGCACCCAGATTGTCCTTGGTTCACCCCTCCACTTT
D gene: NA; CDR3 length: 12; J gene: TRBJ2-7; V gene: TRBV7-9; clone size: NA; CDR3 protein: CSSSLLAFEQYF; CDR3 DNA: TGTTCCAGCAGCTTACTAGCCTTCGAGCAGTACTTC
D gene: TRBD1; CDR3 length: 17; J gene: TRBJ1-1; V gene: TRBV10-1; clone size: NA; CDR3 protein: CASSDQRQGARNTEAFF; CDR3 DNA: TGCGCCAGCAGTGACCAAAGACAGGGGGCCCGGAACACTGAAGCTTTCTTT
D gene: NA; CDR3 length: 13; J gene: TRBJ1-2; V gene: TRBV7-9; clone size: NA; CDR3 protein: CASSTGGTSGYTF; CDR3 DNA: TGTGCCAGCAGCACCGGGGGAACGAGTGGCTACACCTTC
D gene: TRBD1; CDR3 length: 16; J gene: TRBJ2-7; V gene: TRBV6-6; clone size: NA; CDR3 protein: CASSSNWDRGRYEQYF; CDR3 DNA: TGTGCCAGCAGTTCTAATTGGGACAGGGGCAGATACGAGCAGTACTTC
D gene: NA; CDR3 length: 16; J gene: TRBJ1-1; V gene: TRBV18; clone size: few; CDR3 protein: CASSPAQGGMNTEAFF; CDR3 DNA: TGTGCCAGCTCACCAGCCCAGGGAGGGATGAACACTGAAGCTTTCTTT
D gene: TRBD2; CDR3 length: 15; J gene: TRBJ2-2; V gene: TRBV6-6; clone size: once; CDR3 protein: CAARTSGANTGELFF; CDR3 DNA: TGTGCAGCGAGGACTAGCGGGGCGAACACCGGGGAGCTGTTTTTT
D gene: TRBD2; CDR3 length: 17; J gene: TRBJ2-2; V gene: TRBV5-1; clone size: once; CDR3 protein: CASKSPLADANTGELFF; CDR3 DNA: TGCGCCAGCAAAAGTCCCCTAGCGGACGCGAACACCGGGGAGCTGTTTTTT
D gene: NA; CDR3 length: 14; J gene: TRBJ1-3; V gene: TRBV14; clone size: NA; CDR3 protein: CASSQAHAGNTIYF; CDR3 DNA: TGTGCCAGCAGCCAGGCACACGCTGGAAACACCATATATTTT
D gene: TRBD2; CDR3 length: 14; J gene: TRBJ2-7; V gene: TRBV27; clone size: NA; CDR3 protein: CASSGLAGSLEQYF; CDR3 DNA: TGTGCCAGCAGCGGACTAGCGGGGTCCCTCGAGCAGTACTTC
D gene: TRBD2; CDR3 length: 16; J gene: TRBJ2-2; V gene: TRBV7-2; clone size: NA; CDR3 protein: CASSLALAGLTGELFF; CDR3 DNA: TGTGCCAGCAGCTTAGCTTTAGCGGGACTCACCGGGGAGCTGTTTTTT
D gene: TRBD2; CDR3 length: 16; J gene: TRBJ2-1; V gene: TRBV5-1; clone size: NA; CDR3 protein: CASSLLAGSSYNEQFF; CDR3 DNA: TGCGCCAGCAGCTTGTTAGCGGGAAGCTCCTACAATGAGCAGTTCTTC
D gene: NA; CDR3 length: 13; J gene: TRBJ2-1; V gene: TRBV6-6; clone size: few; CDR3 protein: CASSKGHADEQFF; CDR3 DNA: TGTGCCAGCAGTAAGGGACACGCCGATGAGCAGTTCTTC
D gene: NA; CDR3 length: 13; J gene: TRBJ1-1; V gene: TRBV7-2; clone size: NA; CDR3 protein: CASSLGRTTEAFF; CDR3 DNA: TGTGCCAGCAGCTTAGGACGGACTACCGAAGCTTTCTTT
D gene: NA; CDR3 length: 13; J gene: TRBJ2-7; V gene: TRBV7-8; clone size: NA; CDR3 protein: CASSFAGASEQYF; CDR3 DNA: TGTGCCAGCAGCTTCGCGGGGGCGAGTGAGCAGTACTTC
D gene: TRBD1; CDR3 length: 15; J gene: TRBJ2-3; V gene: TRBV6-6; clone size: NA; CDR3 protein: CASSYGTGGPDTQYF; CDR3 DNA: TGTGCCAGCAGTTATGGGACAGGAGGTCCAGATACGCAGTATTTT
D gene: NA; CDR3 length: 12; J gene: TRBJ2-7; V gene: TRBV13; clone size: few; CDR3 protein: CASSLVREEQYF; CDR3 DNA: TGTGCCAGCAGCTTAGTCCGCGAGGAGCAGTACTTC
D gene: NA; CDR3 length: 17; J gene: TRBJ2-3; V gene: TRBV4-1; clone size: NA; CDR3 protein: CASSQDLTLANTDTQYF; CDR3 DNA: TGCGCCAGCAGCCAAGATCTCACGCTAGCGAACACAGATACGCAGTATTTT
D gene: NA; CDR3 length: 15; J gene: TRBJ2-7; V gene: TRBV5-1; clone size: NA; CDR3 protein: CASMVGRGIENEQYF; CDR3 DNA: TGCGCCAGCATGGTGGGCAGGGGCATAGAGAACGAGCAGTACTTC
D gene: TRBD1; CDR3 length: 14; J gene: TRBJ1-4; V gene: TRBV6-6; clone size: few; CDR3 protein: CASTRTGGDEKLFF; CDR3 DNA: TGTGCCAGCACTCGGACAGGGGGCGATGAAAAACTGTTTTTT
D gene: TRBD2; CDR3 length: 16; J gene: TRBJ2-7; V gene: TRBV5-1; clone size: NA; CDR3 protein: CASSNRELAGSYEQYF; CDR3 DNA: TGCGCCAGCAGTAATCGGGAACTAGCGGGCTCCTACGAGCAGTACTTC
D gene: NA; CDR3 length: 17; J gene: TRBJ2-2; V gene: TRBV4-1; clone size: NA; CDR3 protein: CASSQDEERRGTGELFF; CDR3 DNA: TGCGCCAGCAGCCAAGATGAAGAGAGACGGGGGACCGGGGAGCTGTTTTTT
D gene: TRBD2; CDR3 length: 16; J gene: TRBJ2-3; V gene: TRBV18; clone size: NA; CDR3 protein: CASSPPGLAGADTQYF; CDR3 DNA: TGTGCCAGCTCACCACCCGGACTAGCGGGAGCAGATACGCAGTATTTT
D gene: NA; CDR3 length: 16; J gene: TRBJ2-3; V gene: TRBV7-9; clone size: NA; CDR3 protein: CASSPETGDSTDTQYF; CDR3 DNA: TGTGCCAGCAGCCCCGAGACAGGAGATAGCACAGATACGCAGTATTTT
D gene: TRBD2; CDR3 length: 13; J gene: TRBJ2-7; V gene: TRBV25-1; clone size: NA; CDR3 protein: CASRGTSWGEQYF; CDR3 DNA: TGTGCCAGCAGAGGGACTAGCTGGGGCGAGCAGTACTTC
D gene: NA; CDR3 length: 12; J gene: TRBJ1-5; V gene: TRBV28; clone size: NA; CDR3 protein: CASSPGKQPQHF; CDR3 DNA: TGTGCCAGCAGTCCAGGGAAACAGCCCCAGCATTTT
D gene: NA; CDR3 length: 15; J gene: TRBJ2-1; V gene: TRBV9; clone size: NA; CDR3 protein: CASSPLADSYNEQFF; CDR3 DNA: TGTGCCAGCAGCCCGTTAGCGGACTCCTACAATGAGCAGTTCTTC
D gene: NA; CDR3 length: 14; J gene: TRBJ2-1; V gene: TRBV7-9; clone size: NA; CDR3 protein: CASSPWPDYKGQFF; CDR3 DNA: TGTGCCAGCAGCCCGTGGCCAGACTACAAGGGGCAGTTCTTC
D gene: TRBD2; CDR3 length: 15; J gene: TRBJ2-3; V gene: TRBV27; clone size: NA; CDR3 protein: CASRGLAASTDTQYF; CDR3 DNA: TGTGCCAGCAGAGGGCTAGCGGCTAGCACAGATACGCAGTATTTT
D gene: NA; CDR3 length: 16; J gene: TRBJ2-6; V gene: TRBV7-8; clone size: NA; CDR3 protein: CASSLAGAGGANVLTF; CDR3 DNA: TGTGCCAGCAGCTTAGCAGGGGCGGGAGGGGCCAACGTCCTGACTTTC
D gene: NA; CDR3 length: 17; J gene: TRBJ1-4; V gene: TRBV18; clone size: NA; CDR3 protein: CASSPRSAGSTNEKLFF; CDR3 DNA: TGTGCCAGCTCACCTCGGAGTGCGGGGTCAACTAATGAAAAACTGTTTTTT
D gene: TRBD2; CDR3 length: 17; J gene: TRBJ2-3; V gene: TRBV7-6; clone size: NA; CDR3 protein: CASSHSEAGGLRDTQYF; CDR3 DNA: TGTGCCAGCAGCCACTCCGAAGCGGGGGGCCTTCGTGATACGCAGTATTTT
D gene: NA; CDR3 length: 14; J gene: TRBJ2-3; V gene: TRBV28; clone size: NA; CDR3 protein: CASSLGQSTDTQYF; CDR3 DNA: TGTGCCAGCAGTTTGGGACAAAGCACAGATACGCAGTATTTT
D gene: NA; CDR3 length: 14; J gene: TRBJ2-7; V gene: TRBV6-5; clone size: few; CDR3 protein: CASKPGQTSYEQYF; CDR3 DNA: TGTGCCAGCAAGCCGGGACAAACTTCCTACGAGCAGTACTTC
D gene: NA; CDR3 length: 13; J gene: TRBJ2-1; V gene: TRBV9; clone size: few; CDR3 protein: CASSATSTVEQFF; CDR3 DNA: TGTGCCAGCAGCGCGACCTCGACAGTTGAGCAGTTCTTC
D gene: TRBD1; CDR3 length: 12; J gene: TRBJ2-1; V gene: TRBV6-5; clone size: NA; CDR3 protein: CASSNYRGRQFF; CDR3 DNA: TGTGCCAGCAGTAACTACAGGGGGCGGCAGTTCTTC
D gene: TRBD1; CDR3 length: 12; J gene: TRBJ2-7; V gene: TRBV7-8; clone size: NA; CDR3 protein: CASSDRVYEQYF; CDR3 DNA: TGTGCCAGCAGTGACAGGGTGTACGAGCAGTACTTC
D gene: NA; CDR3 length: 13; J gene: TRBJ1-2; V gene: TRBV28; clone size: few; CDR3 protein: CASSLEEGYGYTF; CDR3 DNA: TGTGCCAGCAGTTTAGAGGAGGGCTATGGCTACACCTTC
D gene: TRBD2; CDR3 length: 14; J gene: TRBJ2-1; V gene: TRBV29-1; clone size: once; CDR3 protein: CSVVTSGFYNEQFF; CDR3 DNA: TGCAGCGTTGTTACTAGCGGGTTCTACAATGAGCAGTTCTTC